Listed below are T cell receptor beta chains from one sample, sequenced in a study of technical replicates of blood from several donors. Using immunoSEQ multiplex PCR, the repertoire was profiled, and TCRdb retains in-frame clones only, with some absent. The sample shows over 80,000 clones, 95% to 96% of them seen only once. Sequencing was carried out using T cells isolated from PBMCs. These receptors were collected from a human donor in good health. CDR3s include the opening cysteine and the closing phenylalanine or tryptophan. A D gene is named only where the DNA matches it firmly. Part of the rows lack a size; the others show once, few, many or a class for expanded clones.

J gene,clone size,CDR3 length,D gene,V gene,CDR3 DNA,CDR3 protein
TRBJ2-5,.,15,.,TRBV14,TGTGCCAGCAGCCAAGATCTCGGGTCACAAGAGACCCAGTACTTC,CASSQDLGSQETQYF
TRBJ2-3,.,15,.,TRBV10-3,TGTGCCATCAGTGGACAAATAGGATCCACAGATACGCAGTATTTT,CAISGQIGSTDTQYF
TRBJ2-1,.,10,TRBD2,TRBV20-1,TGCAGTCCACGGGGGGAAGAGCAGTTCTTC,CSPRGEEQFF
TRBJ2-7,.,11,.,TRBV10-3,TGTGCCATCAGCCGACTCAACGAGCAGTACTTC,CAISRLNEQYF
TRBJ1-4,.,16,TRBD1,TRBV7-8,TGTGCCAGCAGTTCAGGGGGCGGACAGACTAATGAAAAACTGTTTTTT,CASSSGGGQTNEKLFF
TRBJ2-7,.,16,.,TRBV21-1,TGTGCCAGCAGCAAGGTGGTTCCTCCGGAGCCCTACGAGCAGTACTTC,CASSKVVPPEPYEQYF
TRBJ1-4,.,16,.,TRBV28,TGTGCCAGCAGTTACCAAACGGGTGCAACTAATGAAAAACTGTTTTTT,CASSYQTGATNEKLFF
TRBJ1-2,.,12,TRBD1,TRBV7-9,TGTGCCAGCAGCCCAGGGGGAAATGGCTACACCTTC,CASSPGGNGYTF
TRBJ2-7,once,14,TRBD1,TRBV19,TGTGCCAGTAGTATCGGACAGGTCCCCTACGAGCAGTACTTC,CASSIGQVPYEQYF
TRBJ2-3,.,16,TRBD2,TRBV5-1,TGCGCCAGCAGCTTGGGGCTGGGACTATCCGCAGATACGCAGTATTTT,CASSLGLGLSADTQYF
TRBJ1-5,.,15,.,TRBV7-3,TGTGCCAGCAGCCCCAATGGGGGAGGCAATCGGCCCCAGCATTTT,CASSPNGGGNRPQHF
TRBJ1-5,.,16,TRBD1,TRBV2,TGTGCCAGCAGGCACAACACAGGGGAAAGGGGTCAGCCCCAGCATTTT,CASRHNTGERGQPQHF
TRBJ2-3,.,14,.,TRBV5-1,TGCGCCAGCAGCTTTAGGAGAGTCACAGATACGCAGTATTTT,CASSFRRVTDTQYF
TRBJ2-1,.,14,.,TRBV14,TGTGCCAGCAGCCCGTTGGACAGTTACAATGAGCAGTTCTTC,CASSPLDSYNEQFF
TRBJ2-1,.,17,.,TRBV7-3,TGTGCCAGCAGCTTAGCTAGCGTGAGGGGCTCCTACAATGAGCAGTTCTTC,CASSLASVRGSYNEQFF
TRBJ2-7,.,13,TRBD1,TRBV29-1,TGCAGCGTCTCCGGGACAGGGGACTACGAGCAGTACTTC,CSVSGTGDYEQYF
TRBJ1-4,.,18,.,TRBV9,TGTGCCAGCAGCGTAAGCCGCGGCGGGGGGCTAACTAATGAAAAACTGTTTTTT,CASSVSRGGGLTNEKLFF
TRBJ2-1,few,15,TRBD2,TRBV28,TGTGCCAGCAGTTTTGCGGGGGGCGGTAGTAATGAGCAGTTCTTC,CASSFAGGGSNEQFF